The subject of this entry is one T cell receptor beta chain. The target of this receptor is not known. Qualities for individual bases were not recorded, and no much larger clone is one base off. Counted from cysteine to phenylalanine, this CDR3 has 15 amino acids. Of the read, only the CDR3 DNA is kept; its 45 bases are in frame from base 1. Via the germline V gene, CDR1 is MNHNS and CDR2 SASEGT. Cut back by 1 base and 1 base, the V and J ends lie 9 bases apart. This entry is derived from a study of blood T cells in healthy people across ages (dated by TCRdb to between 2014 and 2016). Regarding the complete study: In model experiments, template switching captured about one uniquely barcoded TCR beta cDNA molecule for every two T cells. Age-related changes in TCR beta repertoire diversity were measured in the study by deep sequencing normalized with unique cDNA molecular identifiers. Donors were grouped into four age groups: young (average 16 years), middle-aged (around 39), aged (62) and long-lived (around 82). The study analyzed two additional independent replicas of 1 million unique cDNA reads from the same blood draw for two donors, one aged 18 to 29 and one aged 80 or older. What the study reported, not specific to this receptor: Because the CMV infection status of the donors was unknown, age-related changes in expanded clonotypes may potentially have been confounded. Compared with the aged group, the long-lived group had more naive CD4+ T cells, fewer expanded clones and increased TCR diversity, suggesting age selection. Observed TCR beta diversity per million T cells fell roughly linearly with age, and a significant reduction was already apparent by age roughly 40. Observed TCR beta diversity correlated strongly with the percentage of naive T cells measured by flow cytometry. Because profiling used bulk unsorted PBMCs, naive and antigen-experienced compartments could not be compared conclusively. Estimates of total diversity from one million sequenced T cells were regarded as lower bounds and underestimates.

The donors were 40 or so Caucasian individuals from Russia, aged roughly 6 to 100 years, who were systemically healthy. Each donor gave ten milliliters of peripheral blood, drawn into EDTA-treated Vacutainer tubes. Ficoll-Paque density-gradient centrifugation was used to isolate PBMCs, with at least 6 million per sample. Total RNA was extracted from PBMCs with Trizol reagent, with at least 5.5 micrograms obtained per sample. For every donor, an aliquot of PBMCs went through flow cytometry to measure the percentages of naive CD45RAhigh/CD27high T cells. The method was 5' RACE. The instrument was an Illumina HiSeq 2500. A second PCR of about 6 to 11 cycles was performed with a sample-barcoded 5' primer and a J-beta primer mix. Each TCR beta cDNA molecule received a unique molecular identifier from a template-switch 5' adaptor carrying 12 random nucleotides. Each sample yielded at least 2.5 million CDR3-containing paired-end reads. The Mint cDNA synthesis kit, primed by a TRBC-specific oligonucleotide, was used to synthesize first-strand cDNA from all RNA. All cDNA was treated with uracil-DNA glycosylase and then went through a first 18-cycle PCR with the universal primers M1SS and BC2_uni_R. In the authors' own workflow: For normalization, 1 million high-quality reads were randomly selected from each sample, with every read carrying a distinct molecular identifier. Reads with shared molecular identifiers were discarded instead of being binned into consensus sequences. CDR3 identification, clonotype clustering and error correction used MiTCR with a Q25 quality threshold and the strictest error-elimination algorithm. A nonparametric unseen species model with Euler transformation was used to estimate lower-bound total TCR beta diversity. TCRdb reworked the public reads: Q25 trimming with fastp, MiXCR clone assembly, productive beta chains retained. Rows matching on CDR3 protein sequence are summarized as one entry with the most common DNA and genes. In this record, the V and J calls reflect TCRdb's handling and not the investigators' own analysis. The sample contains 450,000 to 600,000 distinct CDR3 sequences, approximately 26% of them found a single time. The ten largest clones take up approximately 3.7% of the sample.

A further study also used this sample, focusing on T cells of mothers and their children. According to the second study: Donors were nine systemically healthy Caucasian individuals: three mothers and their six children. cDNA synthesis used all of the extracted RNA, with 1.5 ug of RNA in each 15 ul reaction. In the second PCR, the M1S primer introduced both the sample barcodes and 2-4 random nucleotides. Each mother yielded over 8.5 million TCR beta CDR3 reads and each child 2.5 million to 3 million reads. Thymic selection similarly shapes TCR recombination output in related and unrelated pairs, with minor effect from inherited differences. Normalized repertoire overlap was always found to be slightly, but never significantly, higher in related mother-child pairs than in unrelated mother-child pairs. No persistent microchimeric T cell clones were found, with a detection sensitivity of 85 to 100 clones per million clonotypes. To look for features that set related mother-child pairs apart from unrelated individuals, the researchers ran deep NGS to compare the TCR beta repertoires of mothers and children. The mean age was roughly 44 +/- 4 years for the mothers and about 12 +/- 4 years for the children. After adapter ligation was performed with NEBNext reagents, the libraries were sequenced on an Illumina HiSeq 2000 with 100+100 nt paired-end reads. To avoid cross-contamination, the mother libraries and the child libraries were prepared a month apart and sequenced in separate runs. For each donor, somewhere between about 500,000 and 2,000,000 distinct TCR beta clonotypes were identified. Naive TCR beta clonotypes were estimated from low-frequency clonotypes matched to each donor's FACS-determined naive share, without sorting.

The sequence derives from a boy aged 2 to 9 in good health. The sequenced sample consisted of blood. The chain couples TRBV6-1 to TRBJ2-3; the D gene lacks a confident call. The DNA sequence reads TGTGCCAGCAGTGAAGACCACCCAGGCACAGATACGCAGTATTTT. Translated, this is CASSEDHPGTDTQYF.